This T cell receptor (beta chain) derives from a study of T cells expressing NK-cell markers. Study context: Repertoires of TCR beta were obtained from T cells sorted as CD3+CD56+NKG2C+, CD3+CD56+NKG2C- and CD3+CD56-NKG2C+. Broader study findings: Dominance of the CD3+CD56-NKG2C+ fraction by these clonotypes also held in a few donors. About six donors carried dominant NKG2C+ clonotypes that made up roughly 1.0-7.5% of their CD8+ T cells.

Of note for this clonotype: Its antigen is undetermined.

TCRdb processed the 5' RACE reads again and assigns one entry to each CDR3 protein, with no DNA. This sample contains fewer than 550,000 distinct CDR3 sequences. The germline CDR1 and CDR2 sequences are SGDLS and YYNGEE. This CDR3 is built from 15 residues. The material sequenced was blood T cells: a sorted CD56 or NKG2C T cell subset, CD4+ or CD8+ T cells, or bulk PBMC T cells (not recorded which). The chain links TRBV9 to TRBJ1-4. The sequence derives from a woman between 50 and 59 years old in good health. This CDR3 reads CASSFRAGSDEKLFF.